These T cell receptor beta chains were read from a single sample in a study of blood T cell repertoires in COVID-19. Clones were sequenced by immunoSEQ multiplex PCR, and TCRdb holds only the in-frame ones, with some missing. The sample records over 60,000 clones, 81% being singletons. Material for sequencing was peripheral blood. The receptors originated from a human donor in a cohort sampled during active COVID-19. CDR3s include the opening cysteine and the closing phenylalanine or tryptophan. The order of the fields is J gene, V gene, D gene, clone size, CDR3 protein, CDR3 DNA. D genes are given only for firm matches. Size tells how often a clone was seen (once, few, many) or the class of an expanded clone, and some rows leave it out.

j_gene: TRBJ1-3; v_gene: TRBV7-9; d_gene: -; abundance: -; CDR3aa: CASSLRVGSGNTIYF; CDR3nt: TGTGCCAGCAGCTTACGGGTTGGGTCTGGAAACACCATATATTTT
j_gene: TRBJ1-1; v_gene: TRBV3-1/TRBV3-2; d_gene: -; abundance: -; CDR3aa: CASSQDRGRGEAFF; CDR3nt: TGTGCCAGCAGCCAAGATCGGGGTCGAGGTGAAGCTTTCTTT
j_gene: TRBJ1-3; v_gene: TRBV6-6; d_gene: -; abundance: -; CDR3aa: CASSYSEGGTTIYF; CDR3nt: TGTGCCAGCAGTTACTCCGAAGGGGGAACCACCATATATTTT
j_gene: TRBJ2-1; v_gene: TRBV28; d_gene: -; abundance: -; CDR3aa: CASSLDRTGRVGFF; CDR3nt: TGTGCCAGCAGTCTCGACAGGACTGGCAGGGTGGGGTTCTTC
j_gene: TRBJ1-1; v_gene: TRBV4-1; d_gene: -; abundance: -; CDR3aa: CASSQAGLENTEAFF; CDR3nt: TGCGCCAGCAGCCAGGCAGGGCTTGAGAACACTGAAGCTTTCTTT
j_gene: TRBJ2-1; v_gene: TRBV6-6; d_gene: TRBD1; abundance: once; CDR3aa: CASRNGDRGRFEQFF; CDR3nt: TGTGCCAGCAGAAACGGGGACAGGGGGCGGTTTGAGCAGTTCTTC
j_gene: TRBJ2-2; v_gene: TRBV23-1; d_gene: -; abundance: -; CDR3aa: CASSLRSGELFF; CDR3nt: TGCGCCAGCAGTCTGAGGTCCGGGGAGCTGTTTTTT
j_gene: TRBJ2-7; v_gene: TRBV30; d_gene: -; abundance: few; CDR3aa: CAWGRNYYEQYF; CDR3nt: TGTGCCTGGGGCCGGAACTACTACGAGCAGTACTTC
j_gene: TRBJ1-6; v_gene: TRBV25-1; d_gene: -; abundance: -; CDR3aa: CASSEGRWSPLHF; CDR3nt: TGTGCCAGCAGTGAGGGGAGGTGGTCACCCCTCCACTTT
j_gene: TRBJ2-1; v_gene: TRBV7-2; d_gene: -; abundance: -; CDR3aa: CASSADWGGNEQFF; CDR3nt: TGTGCCAGCAGCGCGGACTGGGGAGGCAATGAGCAGTTCTTC
j_gene: TRBJ2-3; v_gene: TRBV10-3; d_gene: TRBD2; abundance: -; CDR3aa: CAISGVAGVPDTQYF; CDR3nt: TGTGCCATCAGTGGGGTAGCGGGAGTCCCAGATACGCAGTATTTT
j_gene: TRBJ1-2; v_gene: TRBV7-2; d_gene: TRBD1; abundance: once; CDR3aa: CASSLDGQVGYTF; CDR3nt: TGTGCCAGCAGCTTAGACGGACAGGTCGGCTACACCTTC
j_gene: TRBJ2-1; v_gene: TRBV11-2; d_gene: -; abundance: -; CDR3aa: CASSSRTTTPNEQFF; CDR3nt: TGTGCCAGCAGCTCACGGACTACGACCCCCAATGAGCAGTTCTTC
j_gene: TRBJ2-1; v_gene: TRBV3-1/TRBV3-2; d_gene: TRBD2; abundance: -; CDR3aa: CASSQYSGRIFSEQFF; CDR3nt: TGTGCCAGCAGCCAGTATAGCGGGAGGATATTCTCCGAGCAGTTCTTC
j_gene: TRBJ2-1; v_gene: TRBV6-5; d_gene: -; abundance: -; CDR3aa: CASSLLNEQFF; CDR3nt: TGTGCCAGCAGTCTACTCAATGAGCAGTTCTTC
j_gene: TRBJ2-7; v_gene: TRBV6-1; d_gene: -; abundance: medium-sized; CDR3aa: CASSDTGREQYF; CDR3nt: TGTGCCAGCAGTGATACAGGGCGCGAGCAGTACTTC
j_gene: TRBJ2-7; v_gene: TRBV5-4; d_gene: -; abundance: -; CDR3aa: CASSLEFRGRVYEQYF; CDR3nt: TGTGCCAGCAGCTTGGAATTCAGGGGTCGGGTTTACGAGCAGTACTTC
j_gene: TRBJ2-6; v_gene: TRBV7-2; d_gene: TRBD1; abundance: -; CDR3aa: CASSLGWTGRGGANVLTF; CDR3nt: TGTGCCAGCAGCTTAGGGTGGACAGGGAGAGGTGGGGCCAACGTCCTGACTTTC
j_gene: TRBJ1-2; v_gene: TRBV24-1; d_gene: TRBD1; abundance: -; CDR3aa: CATSESDRVYGYTF; CDR3nt: TGTGCCACCAGTGAGTCTGACAGGGTGTATGGCTACACCTTC
j_gene: TRBJ2-7; v_gene: TRBV7-2; d_gene: -; abundance: -; CDR3aa: CASSLTTGGNTVAYEQYF; CDR3nt: TGTGCCAGCAGCTTGACAACGGGCGGGAATACTGTGGCCTACGAGCAGTACTTC
j_gene: TRBJ2-7; v_gene: TRBV7-9; d_gene: -; abundance: few; CDR3aa: CASSDWTTGEQYF; CDR3nt: TGTGCCAGCAGCGACTGGACTACCGGGGAGCAGTACTTC
j_gene: TRBJ2-1; v_gene: TRBV7-9; d_gene: TRBD2; abundance: -; CDR3aa: CASSVLAGVNEQFF; CDR3nt: TGTGCCAGCAGCGTCCTAGCGGGAGTAAATGAGCAGTTCTTC
j_gene: TRBJ2-3; v_gene: TRBV6-5; d_gene: TRBD2; abundance: -; CDR3aa: CASSFVAGSRDTQYF; CDR3nt: TGTGCCAGCAGTTTCGTAGCGGGATCGAGAGATACGCAGTATTTT
j_gene: TRBJ1-1; v_gene: TRBV20-1; d_gene: -; abundance: -; CDR3aa: CSATVNTEAFF; CDR3nt: TGCAGTGCTACGGTGAACACTGAAGCTTTCTTT
j_gene: TRBJ1-6; v_gene: TRBV10-3; d_gene: -; abundance: -; CDR3aa: CAISESDSNSPLHF; CDR3nt: TGTGCCATCAGTGAGTCGGACAGTAATTCACCCCTCCACTTT
j_gene: TRBJ2-7; v_gene: TRBV5-4; d_gene: TRBD1; abundance: few; CDR3aa: CASSSPWTGRNEQYF; CDR3nt: TGTGCCAGCAGCTCACCCTGGACAGGGAGGAACGAGCAGTACTTC
j_gene: TRBJ1-2; v_gene: TRBV28; d_gene: TRBD1; abundance: -; CDR3aa: CASNNPGTGNGYTF; CDR3nt: TGTGCCAGCAATAATCCTGGGACAGGGAATGGCTACACCTTC
j_gene: TRBJ2-7; v_gene: TRBV2; d_gene: -; abundance: -; CDR3aa: CASSPERGRASEQYF; CDR3nt: TGTGCCAGCAGTCCGGAAAGGGGGAGAGCCTCCGAGCAGTACTTC
j_gene: TRBJ1-1; v_gene: TRBV5-5; d_gene: -; abundance: -; CDR3aa: CASSLRGVVNTEAFF; CDR3nt: TGTGCCAGCAGCCTACGGGGGGTGGTGAACACTGAAGCTTTCTTT
j_gene: TRBJ1-2; v_gene: TRBV7-9; d_gene: TRBD1; abundance: -; CDR3aa: CASSLEQGAGGYTF; CDR3nt: TGTGCCAGCAGCTTAGAGCAGGGGGCCGGTGGCTACACCTTC
j_gene: TRBJ2-5; v_gene: TRBV4-1; d_gene: TRBD1; abundance: -; CDR3aa: CASSPGTGGETQYF; CDR3nt: TGCGCCAGCAGCCCTGGGACAGGGGGAGAGACCCAGTACTTC
j_gene: TRBJ1-5; v_gene: TRBV19; d_gene: -; abundance: -; CDR3aa: CASTRGGGQPQHF; CDR3nt: TGTGCCAGTACTCGAGGGGGTGGTCAGCCCCAGCATTTT
j_gene: TRBJ2-7; v_gene: TRBV28; d_gene: TRBD2; abundance: -; CDR3aa: CASSLGERGSYEQYF; CDR3nt: TGTGCCAGCAGTTTAGGTGAGCGGGGATCCTACGAGCAGTACTTC
j_gene: TRBJ1-2; v_gene: TRBV29-1; d_gene: TRBD1; abundance: -; CDR3aa: CSVGNRDRIYGYTF; CDR3nt: TGCAGCGTTGGAAACCGGGACAGGATCTATGGCTACACCTTC
j_gene: TRBJ1-5; v_gene: TRBV2; d_gene: -; abundance: -; CDR3aa: CASRASVSSGQPQHF; CDR3nt: TGTGCCAGCAGGGCCTCTGTGAGTTCGGGTCAGCCCCAGCATTTT
j_gene: TRBJ2-5; v_gene: TRBV19; d_gene: -; abundance: -; CDR3aa: CASSRLGLIQETQYF; CDR3nt: TGTGCCAGTAGTAGGCTCGGACTGATACAAGAGACCCAGTACTTC
j_gene: TRBJ2-7; v_gene: TRBV2; d_gene: -; abundance: -; CDR3aa: CASRPDSSYEQYF; CDR3nt: TGTGCCAGCAGGCCGGACAGCTCCTACGAGCAGTACTTC
j_gene: TRBJ2-7; v_gene: TRBV5-6; d_gene: -; abundance: -; CDR3aa: CASSRYSYEQYF; CDR3nt: TGTGCCAGCAGCCGCTATAGCTACGAGCAGTACTTC
j_gene: TRBJ2-1; v_gene: TRBV4-3; d_gene: -; abundance: -; CDR3aa: CASSQGGAREQFF; CDR3nt: TGCGCCAGCAGCCAAGGGGGAGCGCGAGAGCAGTTCTTC
j_gene: TRBJ2-5; v_gene: TRBV3-1/TRBV3-2; d_gene: -; abundance: -; CDR3aa: CASSLGLMAETQYF; CDR3nt: TGTGCCAGCAGCCTCGGACTTATGGCAGAGACCCAGTACTTC
j_gene: TRBJ2-3; v_gene: TRBV2; d_gene: TRBD2; abundance: -; CDR3aa: CASHRTSGITDTQYF; CDR3nt: TGTGCCAGCCACAGGACTAGCGGTATCACAGATACGCAGTATTTT
j_gene: TRBJ2-6; v_gene: TRBV27; d_gene: TRBD1; abundance: -; CDR3aa: CASSSTGGKANVLTF; CDR3nt: TGTGCCAGCAGTTCAACAGGGGGGAAGGCCAACGTCCTGACTTTC
j_gene: TRBJ2-7; v_gene: TRBV18; d_gene: -; abundance: -; CDR3aa: CASSPGGYEQYF; CDR3nt: TGTGCCAGCTCACCGGGGGGCTACGAGCAGTACTTC
j_gene: TRBJ1-1; v_gene: TRBV5-1; d_gene: TRBD1; abundance: -; CDR3aa: CASSLGTGDTEAFF; CDR3nt: TGCGCCAGCAGCTTAGGGACAGGGGATACTGAAGCTTTCTTT
j_gene: TRBJ2-5; v_gene: TRBV5-1; d_gene: -; abundance: -; CDR3aa: CASSYEQTQYF; CDR3nt: TGCGCCAGCAGCTACGAGCAGACCCAGTACTTC
j_gene: TRBJ2-3; v_gene: TRBV18; d_gene: -; abundance: -; CDR3aa: CASSPLGRGDTQYF; CDR3nt: TGTGCCAGCTCACCACTCGGGAGAGGGGATACGCAGTATTTT
j_gene: TRBJ2-1; v_gene: TRBV28; d_gene: TRBD1; abundance: -; CDR3aa: CASSGDRGILSYNEQFF; CDR3nt: TGTGCCAGCAGTGGGGACAGGGGTATTCTCTCCTACAATGAGCAGTTCTTC
j_gene: TRBJ2-1; v_gene: TRBV9; d_gene: TRBD2; abundance: -; CDR3aa: CASSVVPGGGMNEQFF; CDR3nt: TGTGCCAGCAGCGTAGTTCCCGGGGGGGGTATGAATGAGCAGTTCTTC
j_gene: TRBJ2-5; v_gene: TRBV19; d_gene: TRBD1; abundance: -; CDR3aa: CASSTWDSLETQYF; CDR3nt: TGTGCCAGTAGTACCTGGGACAGTTTAGAGACCCAGTACTTC
j_gene: TRBJ2-1; v_gene: TRBV11-2; d_gene: -; abundance: -; CDR3aa: CASSRPLGGPYNEQFF; CDR3nt: TGTGCCAGCAGCCGACCCCTAGGCGGCCCCTACAATGAGCAGTTCTTC
j_gene: TRBJ2-2; v_gene: TRBV4-3; d_gene: -; abundance: -; CDR3aa: CASSQDGPVEANTGELFF; CDR3nt: TGCGCCAGCAGCCAAGATGGCCCGGTGGAGGCTAACACCGGGGAGCTGTTTTTT
j_gene: TRBJ1-2; v_gene: TRBV7-2; d_gene: TRBD1; abundance: few; CDR3aa: CASSSPGTGGEANYGYTF; CDR3nt: TGTGCCAGCAGCTCCCCCGGGACAGGGGGAGAGGCTAACTATGGCTACACCTTC
j_gene: TRBJ1-1; v_gene: TRBV10-3; d_gene: TRBD1; abundance: -; CDR3aa: CAISESGGQYTEAFF; CDR3nt: TGTGCCATCAGTGAGTCGGGGGGACAGTACACTGAAGCTTTCTTT
j_gene: TRBJ1-1; v_gene: TRBV10-3; d_gene: -; abundance: -; CDR3aa: CAIRKQGAAEAFF; CDR3nt: TGTGCCATCAGAAAACAGGGTGCAGCTGAAGCTTTCTTT
j_gene: TRBJ2-7; v_gene: TRBV4-2; d_gene: -; abundance: -; CDR3aa: CASSQEIDSGDYEQYF; CDR3nt: TGTGCCAGCAGCCAAGAAATAGATAGCGGAGATTACGAGCAGTACTTC
j_gene: TRBJ2-1; v_gene: TRBV7-9; d_gene: TRBD1; abundance: -; CDR3aa: CASSLPGQSRNNEQFF; CDR3nt: TGTGCCAGCAGCTTACCGGGACAGAGTAGAAACAATGAGCAGTTCTTC
j_gene: TRBJ1-6; v_gene: TRBV27; d_gene: -; abundance: -; CDR3aa: CASRGGGGSYNSPLHF; CDR3nt: TGTGCCAGCAGAGGGGGGGGAGGCTCCTATAATTCACCCCTCCACTTT